The 5 T cell receptor beta chains below come from one sample, sequenced in a study of T-cell memory formation after mild COVID-19. In TCRdb, the 5' RACE reads were re-called with MiXCR into one record per CDR3 protein. Seen here are about 500,000 distinct CDR3 sequences, roughly 22% observed once, and the top ten hold approximately 13%. The sequenced material came from PBMCs or a T cell subset sorted from them (not recorded which). The receptors come from an adult woman who had mild COVID-19 (a few samples of this study predate the infection). Cell type and time point are not known.

This clonotype was seen a handful of times. The J gene is TRBJ1-1, the V gene TRBV3-1; D is uncertain. The CDR3 length is 13 residues. V shed 7 bases and J shed 3 bases, with 12 bases lying between them. Germline lookup yields CDR1 LGHDT and CDR2 YNNKEL (reference sequence). DNA of the CDR3: TGTGCCAGCACCCTCGCGGGATACACTGAAGCTTTCTTT. Translation gives CASTLAGYTEAFF.

This clonotype turned up a few times. The chain is built from TRBV12-3 or TRBV12-4 and TRBJ2-5; D is possibly TRBD1 (6 bases). The ends were cut back, 4 bases at V and 1 base at J, with 10 bases in the middle. The CDR3 covers 14 residues. The CDR3 sequence: CASSSRTAQETQYF. The CDR3 nucleotides are TGTGCCAGCAGTTCCCGGACAGCCCAAGAGACCCAGTACTTC.

The rearrangement links TRBV7-8 to TRBJ2-1; D call uncertain. Germline-derived CDR1 and CDR2 are SGHVS and FQNEAQ. The CDR3 has 14 amino acids. The V end lost 5 bases, the J end lost 5 bases, and 13 bases lay between the germline ends. CDR3 bases: TGTGCCAGCAGCGCCCCCCCCCTCGACAATGAGCAGTTCTTC. Its protein product is CASSAPPLDNEQFF.

V gene TRBV6-1 combines with J gene TRBJ2-7; no firm D call. CDR1 is MNHNS and CDR2 is SASEGT in the germline V gene. With 0 bases removed from V and 5 bases from J, the gap between germline ends came to 8 bases. The CDR3 is made up of 13 amino acids. The CDR3 loop reads CASSEATQNEQYF. The CDR3, as DNA: TGTGCCAGCAGTGAAGCGACCCAAAACGAGCAGTACTTC.

V gene TRBV20-1 combines with J gene TRBJ2-7; weak D call: TRBD1 (5 bases). Trimming left V 3 bases short and J 1 base short, with 19 bases between. The CDR3 loop spans 16 amino acids. Germline V CDR1 and CDR2: DFQATT, SNEGSKA (reference sequence). Written as DNA, the CDR3 is TGCAGTGCTAGTGAACAGGCTCCCCTGAGGTCCTACGAGCAGTACTTC. It yields the protein CSASEQAPLRSYEQYF.